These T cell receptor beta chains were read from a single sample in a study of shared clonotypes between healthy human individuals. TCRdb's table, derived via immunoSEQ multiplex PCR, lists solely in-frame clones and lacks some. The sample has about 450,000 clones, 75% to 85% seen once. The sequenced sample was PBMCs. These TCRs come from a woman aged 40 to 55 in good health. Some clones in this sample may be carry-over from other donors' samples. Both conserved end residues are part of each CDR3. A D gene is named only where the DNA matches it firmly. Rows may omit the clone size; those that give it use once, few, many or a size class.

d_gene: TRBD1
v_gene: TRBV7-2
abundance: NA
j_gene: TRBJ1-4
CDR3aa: CASRRDRGEKLFF
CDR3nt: TGTGCCAGCAGGAGGGACAGGGGGGAAAAACTGTTTTTT

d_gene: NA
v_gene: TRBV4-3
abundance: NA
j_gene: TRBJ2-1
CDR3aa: CASSQDLGGVGSSYNEQFF
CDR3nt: TGCGCCAGCAGCCAAGATCTCGGAGGGGTAGGAAGCTCCTACAATGAGCAGTTCTTC

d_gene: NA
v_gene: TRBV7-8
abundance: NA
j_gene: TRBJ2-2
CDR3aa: CASSGRRDTGELFF
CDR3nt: TGTGCCAGCAGCGGTCGACGGGACACCGGGGAGCTGTTTTTT

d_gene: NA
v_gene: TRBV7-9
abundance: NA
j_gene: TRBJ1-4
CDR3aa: CASSLAGRLNEKLFF
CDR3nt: TGTGCCAGCAGCTTAGCGGGACGCTTGAATGAAAAACTGTTTTTT

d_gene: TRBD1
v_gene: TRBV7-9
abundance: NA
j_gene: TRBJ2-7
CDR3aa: CASSPRTGQAYEQYF
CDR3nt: TGTGCCAGCAGCCCAAGGACAGGGCAGGCCTACGAGCAGTACTTC

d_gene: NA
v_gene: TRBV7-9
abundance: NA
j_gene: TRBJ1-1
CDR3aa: CASSFDITEAFF
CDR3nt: TGTGCCAGCAGCTTTGACATTACTGAAGCTTTCTTT

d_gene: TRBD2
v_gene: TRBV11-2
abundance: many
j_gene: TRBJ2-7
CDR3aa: CASSLPGTSYEQYF
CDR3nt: TGTGCCAGCAGCTTACCCGGGACTAGCTACGAGCAGTACTTC

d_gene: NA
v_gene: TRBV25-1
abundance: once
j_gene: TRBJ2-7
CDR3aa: CASSEGGFYEQYF
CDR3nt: TGTGCCAGCAGTGAAGGGGGCTTTTACGAGCAGTACTTC

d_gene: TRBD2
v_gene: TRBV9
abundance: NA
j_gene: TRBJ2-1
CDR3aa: CASSPRGVLAGPYNEQFF
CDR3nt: TGTGCCAGCAGCCCCCGAGGAGTTCTAGCGGGGCCCTACAATGAGCAGTTCTTC

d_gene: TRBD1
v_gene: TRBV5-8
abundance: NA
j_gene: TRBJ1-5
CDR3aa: CASRPRGLSNQPQHF
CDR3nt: TGTGCCAGCAGGCCCAGGGGGTTGAGCAATCAGCCCCAGCATTTT

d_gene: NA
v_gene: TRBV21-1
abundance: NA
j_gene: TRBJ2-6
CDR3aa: CASSKESRTGGSSGANVLTF
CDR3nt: TGTGCCAGCAGCAAAGAGAGTAGGACAGGGGGAAGCTCTGGGGCCAACGTCCTGACTTTC

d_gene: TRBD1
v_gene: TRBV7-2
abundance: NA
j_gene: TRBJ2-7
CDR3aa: CASSLTGAHEQYF
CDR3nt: TGTGCCAGCAGCTTAACAGGGGCACACGAGCAGTACTTC

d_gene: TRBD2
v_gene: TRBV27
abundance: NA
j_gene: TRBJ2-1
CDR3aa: CASSQRTSGNEQFF
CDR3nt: TGTGCCAGCAGTCAAAGGACTAGCGGGAATGAGCAGTTCTTC

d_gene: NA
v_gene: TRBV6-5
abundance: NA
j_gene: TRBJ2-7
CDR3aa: CASSYGGTGSYEQYF
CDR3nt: TGTGCCAGCAGTTATGGGGGGACTGGCTCCTACGAGCAGTACTTC

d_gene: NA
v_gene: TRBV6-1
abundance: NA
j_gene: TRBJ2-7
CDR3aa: CASSEVGSGTYEQYF
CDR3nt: TGTGCCAGCAGTGAAGTGGGCTCAGGGACCTACGAGCAGTACTTC

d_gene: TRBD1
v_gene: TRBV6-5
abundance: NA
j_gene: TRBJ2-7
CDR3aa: CASGRDSSYEQYF
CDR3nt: TGTGCCAGCGGCAGGGACAGTTCCTACGAGCAGTACTTC

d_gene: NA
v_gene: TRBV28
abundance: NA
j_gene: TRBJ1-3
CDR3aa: CASTLLQGSTGNTIYF
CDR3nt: TGTGCCAGCACCCTACTCCAGGGGTCGACTGGAAACACCATATATTTT

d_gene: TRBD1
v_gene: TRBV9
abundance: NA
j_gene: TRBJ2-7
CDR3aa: CASSADAGTEVYEQYF
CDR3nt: TGTGCCAGCAGCGCGGACGCCGGGACAGAAGTCTACGAGCAGTACTTC

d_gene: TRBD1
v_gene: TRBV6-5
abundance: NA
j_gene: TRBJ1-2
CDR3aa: CASRPGTGRGGYTF
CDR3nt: TGTGCCAGCAGGCCCGGGACAGGCCGCGGGGGCTACACCTTC

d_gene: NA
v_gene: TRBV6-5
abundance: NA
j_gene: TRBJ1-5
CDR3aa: CASSPLGGSNQPQHF
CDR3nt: TGTGCCAGCAGCCCCCTGGGAGGGTCCAATCAGCCCCAGCATTTT

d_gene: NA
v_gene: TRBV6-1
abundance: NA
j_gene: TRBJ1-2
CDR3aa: CASTKRFAVYGYTF
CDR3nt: TGTGCCAGCACCAAAAGATTTGCGGTCTATGGCTACACCTTC

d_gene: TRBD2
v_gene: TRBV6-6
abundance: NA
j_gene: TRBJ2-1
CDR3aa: CASSSLAGGTTSQFF
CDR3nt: TGTGCCAGCAGTTCACTAGCGGGAGGAACCACCTCCCAGTTCTTC

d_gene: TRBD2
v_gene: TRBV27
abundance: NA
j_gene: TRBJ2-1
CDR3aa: CASSLSGLAGGGNEQFF
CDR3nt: TGTGCCAGCAGTTTATCCGGACTAGCGGGAGGAGGGAATGAGCAGTTCTTC

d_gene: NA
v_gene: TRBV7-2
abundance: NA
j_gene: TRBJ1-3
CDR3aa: CASSFGSIPSGNTIYF
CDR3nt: TGTGCCAGCAGCTTCGGTTCAATTCCATCTGGAAACACCATATATTTT